The clone carrying this TCR beta chain was observed a handful of times. Its specificity is not known. The sample originates from a study of high-grade serous ovarian cancer treatment subgroups. The tumor samples were collected prior to definitive surgery or chemotherapy. Study conclusions and caveats: Clonal relatedness tracked neoantigen level, and by trend copy number and mutation load.

Sequencing was performed with immunoSEQ multiplex PCR; in TCRdb, only in-frame clones are kept and a portion is missing. The table has thousands of clones, around four fifths seen once. The germline V gene encodes CDR1 MNHNS and CDR2 SASEGT. V shed 10 bases, J shed 5 bases, and the junction held 10 bases outside the gene matches. The CDR3 totals 15 residues. The V gene is TRBV6-1, the J gene TRBJ2-1; 11 bases are a match to TRBD2. The specimen was tumor tissue. The TCR was taken from a human donor with high-grade serous ovarian cancer. The CDR3, as DNA: TGTGCCATCGCCCCCCTAGCGGGAGGTAACAATGAGCAGTTCTTC. This gives the protein CAIAPLAGGNNEQFF.